The clone carrying this TCR beta chain was seen a handful of times. Its antigen remains unidentified. This CDR3 contains 15 residues. Trimming removed 3 bases at V and 1 base at J, with 13 bases between. CDR1 is DFQATT, CDR2 SNEGSKA, per germline (reference sequence). The data were obtained in a study of blood T cells in healthy people across ages. Each donor's blood draw was roughly 9.8 milliliters of peripheral blood. Findings of the study overall: The recorded TCR beta diversity per million T cells decreased in a roughly linear manner with age. Higher diversity, along with more naive CD4+ cells, distinguished long-lived donors from aged donors.

A J-beta primer mix and a sample-barcoded 5' primer were used in a second PCR of about 7 to 12 cycles. Researchers report that each sample yielded at least 3 million CDR3-containing paired-end reads. In TCRdb, the 5' RACE reads were re-called with MiXCR into one record per CDR3 protein. The sample gives 800,000 to 1,000,000 distinct CDR3 sequences, 48% of which show up once; around 15% is in the top ten. The clonotype originates from a man aged 30 to 45 in good health. The V gene is TRBV20-1, the J gene TRBJ2-1; a possible D gene is TRBD2 (5 bases). The specimen sequenced was blood. The CDR3 here is CSASADYRSYNEQFF. The DNA of the CDR3 is TGCAGTGCTAGCGCCGACTATCGATCCTACAATGAGCAGTTCTTC.